This is a list of T cell receptor beta chains from one sample in a study of shared clonotypes between healthy human individuals. Sequenced by immunoSEQ multiplex PCR; TCRdb stores in-frame clones only, minus some. The sample carries 2,500,000 or so clones, around nine tenths recorded once. Specimen: naive CD4+ T cells sorted from blood. The source of these receptors is a man younger than 35 in good health. CDR3s include the opening cysteine and the closing phenylalanine or tryptophan. The order of the fields is J gene, V gene, CDR3 length, D gene, clone size, CDR3 protein, CDR3 DNA. D genes are given only for firm matches. Clone size is stated in some rows and not others, as once, few, many or a class when expanded.

j_call: TRBJ2-1; v_call: TRBV6-5; cdr3_length: 15; d_call: TRBD2; clone_size: .; cdr3_aa: CASSSSGTRVYEQFF; cdr3_nt: TGTGCCAGCAGTTCCTCCGGGACTAGAGTTTATGAGCAGTTCTTC
j_call: TRBJ2-1; v_call: TRBV4-2; cdr3_length: 14; d_call: .; clone_size: .; cdr3_aa: CASRGQGNYNEQFF; cdr3_nt: TGTGCCAGCAGGGGGCAGGGGAATTACAATGAGCAGTTCTTC
j_call: TRBJ2-2; v_call: TRBV5-1; cdr3_length: 13; d_call: .; clone_size: .; cdr3_aa: CASSFSVGGELFF; cdr3_nt: TGCGCCAGCAGCTTCTCGGTCGGCGGGGAGCTGTTTTTT
j_call: TRBJ1-6; v_call: TRBV2; cdr3_length: 15; d_call: .; clone_size: once; cdr3_aa: CASSEAWGGNSPLHF; cdr3_nt: TGTGCCAGCAGTGAGGCATGGGGAGGTAATTCACCCCTCCACTTT
j_call: TRBJ2-3; v_call: TRBV6-6; cdr3_length: 15; d_call: TRBD2; clone_size: .; cdr3_aa: CASSVAGPGTDTQYF; cdr3_nt: TGTGCCAGCAGTGTAGCGGGCCCTGGCACAGATACGCAGTATTTT
j_call: TRBJ1-5; v_call: TRBV28; cdr3_length: 15; d_call: .; clone_size: .; cdr3_aa: CASRPGGVGGQPQHF; cdr3_nt: TGTGCCAGCAGACCCGGCGGGGTCGGGGGTCAGCCCCAGCATTTT
j_call: TRBJ2-5; v_call: TRBV7-9; cdr3_length: 16; d_call: TRBD2; clone_size: .; cdr3_aa: CASRSLAGARWETQYF; cdr3_nt: TGTGCCAGCAGATCTCTAGCGGGAGCCCGGTGGGAGACCCAGTACTTC
j_call: TRBJ1-6; v_call: TRBV19; cdr3_length: 14; d_call: .; clone_size: .; cdr3_aa: CASSATRDNSPLHF; cdr3_nt: TGTGCCAGTAGTGCTACTAGGGATAATTCACCCCTCCACTTT
j_call: TRBJ2-3; v_call: TRBV5-1; cdr3_length: 18; d_call: .; clone_size: .; cdr3_aa: CASSLGTLAFSSTDTQYF; cdr3_nt: TGCGCCAGCAGCTTGGGGACTCTAGCTTTTTCTAGCACAGATACGCAGTATTTT
j_call: TRBJ1-1; v_call: TRBV7-2; cdr3_length: 12; d_call: .; clone_size: .; cdr3_aa: CASSSSNTEAFF; cdr3_nt: TGTGCCAGCAGCTCGTCGAACACTGAAGCTTTCTTT
j_call: TRBJ1-6; v_call: TRBV5-6; cdr3_length: 16; d_call: .; clone_size: once; cdr3_aa: CASSLALGNTHSPLHF; cdr3_nt: TGTGCCAGCAGCTTGGCCTTGGGGAATACCCACTCACCCCTCCACTTT